This T cell receptor (beta chain) emerged from a study of blood T cell repertoires in COVID-19. Overall study context: Samples representing acute and convalescent COVID-19 were sourced from the United States, Italy and Spain. T cells, B-cell-depleted T cells, or PBMCs supplied cDNA or gDNA.

In the authors' methods: Scientists estimated how many nucleated cells there were by amplifying reference gene primers. Only in-frame clones appear in the TCRdb table, and some are missing; sequencing was by immunoSEQ multiplex PCR. V and J calls and clone size are as listed in that table; D and trimming were resolved from the DNA. The table records approximately 290,000 clones, 84% of them present only once. The CDR3 runs 17 residues. Trimming at V came to 1 base and at J to 1 base, leaving 5 bases not matched to a gene. Germline V gene data show CDR1 as SGHTA and CDR2 as FQGNSA. The clonotype was recovered from a person aged 70 to 79 with COVID-19, enrolled during active disease. The genes are TRBV7-2 and TRBJ2-7; 12 bases are shared with TRBD2. The sequenced material came from peripheral blood. The CDR3 DNA sequence: TGTGCCAGCAGCTTAGTGCTAGCGGGAGGGTCATCCTACGAGCAGTACTTC. Protein: CASSLVLAGGSSYEQYF.